The 5 T cell receptor beta chains below were found in one sample sequenced in a study of cytomegalovirus exposure and HLA in healthy donors. This PCR relied on a set of 60 Vbeta primers and 13 Jbeta primers. The assay was immunoSEQ multiplex PCR, and TCRdb's table has in-frame clones only and misses some. The data hold more than 140,000 clones, with roughly 86% observed a single time. Material for sequencing was PBMCs. The source is a man aged 18 to 30 in good health and CMV-seropositive.

The rearrangement links TRBV5-1 to TRBJ2-1; possible D gene TRBD2, 6 bases. This CDR3 is built from 16 residues. Trimming stripped 3 bases from V and 2 bases from J, with 15 bases between. The germline V gene has CDR1 SGHRS and CDR2 YFSETQ. This CDR3 reads CASSYPGLSTYNEQFF. In DNA, the CDR3 is TGCGCCAGCAGCTATCCGGGACTTTCAACCTACAATGAGCAGTTCTTC. The full variable domain, completed using reference TRBV5-1 and TRBJ2-1, is KAGVTQTPRYLIKTRGQQVTLSCSPISGHRSVSWYQQTPGQGLQFLFEYFSETQRNKGNFPGRFSGRQFSNSRSEMNVSTLELGDSALYLCASSYPGLSTYNEQFFGPGTRLTVL.

This clone was recorded only once. The V call is TRBV7-6, the J call TRBJ1-3, with D unresolved. V was clipped by 1 base and J by 0 bases, with 13 bases between them. Germline values: CDR1 SGHVS, CDR2 FNYEAQ. The CDR3 spans 17 residues. In DNA, the CDR3 is TGTGCCAGCAGCTTAGGGTCTACAGCACTCTCTGGAAACACCATATATTTT. Its translation: CASSLGSTALSGNTIYF.

The gene calls are TRBV2 and TRBJ1-4, with D perhaps TRBD1 (6 bases). Germline CDR1 is SNHLY and CDR2 is FYNNEI. The CDR3 spans 14 residues. Between the trimmed V and J ends, which lost 6 bases and 5 bases, there was a span of 13 bases. The CDR3 sequence is CASRARGLNEKLFF. The CDR3 nucleotides read TGTGCCAGCAGAGCCAGGGGATTAAATGAAAAACTGTTTTTT.

The chain recombines TRBV5-6 with TRBJ2-1; no reliable D call. V was trimmed by 4 bases and J by 6 bases, leaving 14 bases between them. The V gene's germline CDR1 is SGHDT and CDR2 YYEEEE. The CDR3 loop spans 14 amino acids. The CDR3 protein is CASSRDGTGNEQFF. DNA for the CDR3: TGTGCCAGCAGCCGTGATGGAACGGGCAATGAGCAGTTCTTC. Complete variable domain (other parts from reference TRBV5-6 and TRBJ2-1): DAGVTQSPTHLIKTRGQQVTLRCSPKSGHDTVSWYQQALGQGPQFIFQYYEEEERQRGNFPDRFSGHQFPNYSSELNVNALLLGDSALYLCASSRDGTGNEQFFGPGTRLTVL.

Comments on this clone: The junction differs from germline at one of its ends, possibly a read error. The genes are TRBV29-1 and TRBJ2-7, with a tentative D call TRBD2 (5 bases). In germline, CDR1 is SQVTM, CDR2 ANQGSEA. The CDR3 is made up of 12 amino acids. The CDR3 sequence: CSVEGRGREQCF. CDR3 bases: TGCAGCGTTGAAGGCAGAGGGCGCGAGCAGTGCTTC.